This T cell receptor (beta chain) was identified in a study of cytomegalovirus exposure and HLA in healthy donors. This clone occurred a few times. Its antigen is currently unknown. Germline loops: CDR1 SGHKS, CDR2 YYEKEE (reference sequence). The ends were cut back, 4 bases at V and 5 bases at J, with 18 bases in the middle. CDR3 size: 15 residues. General study findings and limits: Another analysis was done later, and it associated approximately 18,000 TCR beta sequences with HLA alleles at 0.05 false discovery rate. Later analysis associated a missense DCLRE1C variant with TCR beta V- and J-gene trimming.

The primer mix had 60 Vbeta and 13 Jbeta primers. The protocol was immunoSEQ multiplex PCR, while the TCRdb copy is restricted to in-frame clones and leaves out a portion. The repertoire holds under 250,000 clones, around 77% seen once, with under 2% in the top ten. The TCR sequence derives from a man aged 25 to 40 in good health and CMV-seronegative. Source material: PBMCs. V is TRBV5-5 and J is TRBJ1-2; possible D gene TRBD1, 5 bases. CDR3 region: CASSNSGTGGYGYTF. The CDR3 DNA reads as TGTGCCAGCAGCAACTCCGGGACGGGGGGATATGGCTACACCTTC.